This passage covers 20 T cell receptor beta chains from one sample sequenced in a study of cytomegalovirus exposure and HLA in healthy donors. Clones were read by immunoSEQ multiplex PCR, and TCRdb kept only the in-frame ones, dropping some. The sample lists about 72,000 clones, 94% seen once, with 1.5% to 2% in the top ten. The sample consisted of PBMCs. These receptors came from a woman in her late teens or twenties in good health and CMV-seropositive.

The rearrangement links TRBV7-9 to TRBJ2-5; 8 bases map to TRBD1. The CDR3 runs 16 residues. The V and J ends lost 1 base and 3 bases, in that order; junction bases with no gene match: 7. Germline CDR1 is SEHNR and CDR2 is FQNEAQ (reference sequence). The CDR3 is CASSLVDRAEEETQYF. As DNA, the CDR3 is TGTGCCAGCAGCTTAGTGGACAGGGCGGAGGAAGAGACCCAGTACTTC.

The chain employs TRBV6-6 and TRBJ2-7, with 7 positions matching TRBD1. V lost 2 bases and J lost 3; bases outside the gene matches: 1. The germline gives CDR1 MNHNY, CDR2 SVGAGI (reference sequence). CDR3 length equals 13 residues. For the CDR3, the DNA is TGTGCCAGCAGTTACGACAGGGACTACGAGCAGTACTTC. Its translation: CASSYDRDYEQYF.

The chain is built from TRBV7-2 and TRBJ1-6; 9 bases map to TRBD1. This CDR3 is built from 16 residues. With 2 bases clipped from V and 8 bases from J, the junction kept 7 bases outside the gene matches. Looked up from germline, CDR1 is SGHTA and CDR2 is FQGNSA. The CDR3 DNA sequence: TGTGCCAGCAGCTTATCACTGACAGGGGGTGATTCACCCCTCCACTTT. Protein sequence: CASSLSLTGGDSPLHF.

The chain links TRBV7-8 to TRBJ1-1; a weak D match, TRBD1 (6 bases). Germline lookup yields CDR1 SGHVS and CDR2 FQNEAQ. Trimming took 3 bases from V and 2 from J, leaving 16 bases between them. CDR3 size: 16 residues. CDR3 in amino acids: CASSFPPGHSNTEAFF. The CDR3 DNA sequence: TGTGCCAGCAGCTTCCCGCCGGGACACTCCAACACTGAAGCTTTCTTT.

The chain joins TRBV15 to TRBJ1-4, with 8 bases fitting TRBD1. The CDR3 is 15 residues long. Germline assignment: CDR1 LNHNV and CDR2 YYDKDF (reference sequence). V gave up 5 bases and J gave up 7 bases; unmatched junction bases: 9. For the CDR3, the DNA is TGTGCCACCAGCGCCCGGACAGGGCGGGCTGAAAAACTGTTTTTT. Amino acid sequence: CATSARTGRAEKLFF. The full variable domain, rest sourced from reference TRBV15 and TRBJ1-4, is DAMVIQNPRYQVTQFGKPVTLSCSQTLNHNVMYWYQQKSSQAPKLLFHYYDKDFNNEADTPDNFQSRRPNTSFCFLDIRSPGLGDTAMYLCATSARTGRAEKLFFGSGTQLSVL.

The gene calls are TRBV2 and TRBJ2-1, with 7 nucleotides matching TRBD2. With 9 bases clipped from V and 0 bases from J, the junction kept 8 bases outside the gene matches. This CDR3 contains 15 residues. The germline gives CDR1 SNHLY, CDR2 FYNNEI. As DNA, the CDR3 is TGTGCCAGTTTAGGGGAGGGAAGCTCCTACAATGAGCAGTTCTTC. It is translated as CASLGEGSSYNEQFF.

The chain is built from TRBV7-2 and TRBJ1-5; a weak D match, TRBD1 (5 bases). V lost 5 bases and J 6 bases, leaving 14 bases between the germline ends. The germline V gene encodes CDR1 SGHTA and CDR2 FQGNSA. This CDR3 is 14 amino acids long. The CDR3, as DNA: TGTGCCAGCAGCCCTAAGGGGCACGGTCAGCCCCAGCATTTT. This encodes CASSPKGHGQPQHF.

The chain combines TRBV19 with TRBJ2-7; TRBD2 matches at 13 bases. Germline assignment: CDR1 LNHDA and CDR2 SQIVND (reference sequence). J lost 3 bases, V lost 3 bases, and 11 bases had no gene match. This CDR3 region has 18 residues. The CDR3 DNA reads as TGTGCCAGTAGTATCACGCTGCCGGGGACTAGCGGGGTCTACGAGCAGTACTTC. Amino acids: CASSITLPGTSGVYEQYF.

The V and J genes are TRBV11-2 and TRBJ1-1; 9 bases agree with TRBD1. With V trimmed by 8 bases and J by 0 bases, 13 bases remained unmatched. This CDR3 comprises 17 residues. Germline-derived CDR1 and CDR2 are SGHAT and FQNNGV. CDR3 in amino acids: CASGHRGRGAMNTEAFF. In DNA, the CDR3 is TGTGCCAGCGGCCACAGGGGGCGCGGAGCCATGAACACTGAAGCTTTCTTT.

This clone was observed once. The chain uses TRBV7-2 and TRBJ2-3; the match to TRBD2 covers 8 bases. Germline-derived CDR1 and CDR2 are SGHTA and FQGNSA. The CDR3 has 17 residues. J gave up 5 bases and V 1 base, and 11 bases lay outside the gene matches. The CDR3 spells CASSLVSGGASLDTQYF. CDR3 DNA sequence: TGTGCCAGCAGCTTAGTCTCCGGGGGGGCTTCGTTAGATACGCAGTATTTT.

The rearrangement uses TRBV2 and TRBJ2-5, with D perhaps matching TRBD2 (6 bases). This CDR3 contains 12 residues. V dropped 9 bases and J dropped 1 base, with 9 bases sitting between them. Germline CDR1 and CDR2: SNHLY and FYNNEI. The CDR3, as DNA: TGTGCCAGTTGGGACTCCCAAGAGACCCAGTACTTC. The encoded protein is CASWDSQETQYF.

The chain joins TRBV10-1 to TRBJ1-2; D perhaps matches TRBD1 (6 bases). The germline gives CDR1 WNHNN, CDR2 SYGVQD (reference sequence). The length of the CDR3 is 17 residues. Trimming shortened V by 2 bases and J by 2 bases, and 18 bases separated the two germline ends. DNA of the CDR3: TGCGCCAGCAGTGAGGAAAAAAAAGGACAGCGAAACTATGGCTACACCTTC. Translating gives CASSEEKKGQRNYGYTF.

The rearrangement links TRBV27 to TRBJ1-1, with 9 bases matching TRBD1. CDR1 MNHEY and CDR2 SMNVEV come from the germline V gene (reference sequence). Trimming cost V 3 bases and J 10 bases; bases outside gene matches: 6. There are 13 residues in the CDR3. CDR3 amino acids: CASSFNSGQGAFF. The DNA of the CDR3 is TGTGCCAGCAGTTTTAACTCGGGACAGGGAGCTTTCTTT.

This clone was counted a single time. CDR3 bases: TGTGCCAGTAGTACCCAGCGGGAACGTGACGAGCAGTACTTC. Amino acid sequence: CASSTQRERDEQYF. The chain has TRBV19 and TRBJ2-7; 7 positions agree with TRBD2. The V gene's germline CDR1 is LNHDA and CDR2 SQIVND (reference sequence). V shed 4 bases, J shed 5 bases, and the junction held 8 bases outside the gene matches. The CDR3 loop spans 14 amino acids.

This clone was detected only once. The chain combines TRBV1 with TRBJ2-3; the D call in the table, TRBD2, was not verified against the DNA. TRBV1 is shown as a pseudogene. The CDR3 has 15 amino acids. CDR3 nucleotide sequence: TGCACCAGCAGCCATAGCGGGGCAGGGATAGATACGCAGTATTTT. Its translation is CTSSHSGAGIDTQYF.

The chain recombines TRBV9 with TRBJ1-1; 7 bases align to TRBD1. The V and J ends lost 4 bases and 0 bases, in that order; junction bases with no gene match: 9. Germline CDR1 SGDLS, CDR2 YYNGEE. The CDR3 totals 16 residues. The CDR3 nucleotides read TGTGCCAGCAGCCGTTCAGGGGGTCCCTTGAACACTGAAGCTTTCTTT. Residues: CASSRSGGPLNTEAFF.

The chain carries TRBV5-1 and TRBJ2-5, with a weak D call TRBD1 (6 bases). Trimming pared 1 base from V and 4 bases from J, leaving 11 bases between. This CDR3 spans 14 amino acids. CDR1 SGHRS and CDR2 YFSETQ come from the germline V gene. The CDR3 protein is CASSLKGHGETQYF. Written as DNA, the CDR3 is TGCGCCAGCAGCTTGAAGGGACACGGAGAGACCCAGTACTTC.

V gene TRBV30 combines with J gene TRBJ2-3; TRBD2 agrees at 9 bases. The V segment lost 2 bases and the J segment 5 bases; nucleotides outside the gene matches: 8. The CDR3 sequence is 15 residues long. The V gene's germline CDR1 is GTSNPN and CDR2 SVGIG (reference sequence). CDR3 sequence reads: CAWSLGGGAVDTQYF. In DNA form, the CDR3 reads TGTGCCTGGAGTTTAGGCGGGGGGGCCGTAGATACGCAGTATTTT. The full variable domain, its missing parts supplied by reference TRBV30 and TRBJ2-3, is SQTIHQWPATLVQPVGSPLSLECTVEGTSNPNLYWYRQAAGRGLQLLFYSVGIGQISSEVPQNLSASRPQDRQFILSSKKLLLSDSGFYLCAWSLGGGAVDTQYFGPGTRLTVL.

The rearrangement links TRBV7-9 to TRBJ2-5, with TRBD1 matching over 8 bases. The CDR3 is 14 amino acids. From germline, CDR1 is SEHNR and CDR2 FQNEAQ (reference sequence). After removal of 5 bases from V and 1 base from J, the junction contained 3 bases not matched to a gene. This chain's CDR3 is CASSTTGGQETQYF. In nucleotides, the CDR3 is TGTGCCAGCAGCACCACAGGGGGCCAAGAGACCCAGTACTTC.

J is TRBJ2-7 and V is TRBV19, with D perhaps matching TRBD2 (6 bases). This CDR3 region has 14 residues. V lost 5 bases and J 4 bases, leaving 15 bases between the germline ends. Germline CDR1 LNHDA, CDR2 SQIVND (reference sequence). CDR3 in amino acids: CASSQAGREYEQYF. The DNA for the CDR3 is TGTGCCAGTAGTCAAGCGGGTCGAGAATACGAGCAGTACTTC.